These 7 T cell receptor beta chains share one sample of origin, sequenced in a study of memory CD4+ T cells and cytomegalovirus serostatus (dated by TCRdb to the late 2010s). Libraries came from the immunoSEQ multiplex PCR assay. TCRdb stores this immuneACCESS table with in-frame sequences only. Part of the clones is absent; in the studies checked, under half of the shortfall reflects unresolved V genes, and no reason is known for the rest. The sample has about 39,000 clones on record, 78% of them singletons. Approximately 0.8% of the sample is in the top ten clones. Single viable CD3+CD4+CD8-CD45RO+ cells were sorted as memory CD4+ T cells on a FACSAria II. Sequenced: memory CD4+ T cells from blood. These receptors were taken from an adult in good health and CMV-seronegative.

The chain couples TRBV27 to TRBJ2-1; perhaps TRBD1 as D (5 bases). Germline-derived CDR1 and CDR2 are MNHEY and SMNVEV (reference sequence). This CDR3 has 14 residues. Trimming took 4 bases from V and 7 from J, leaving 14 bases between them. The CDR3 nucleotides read TGTGCCAGCAGTTCCCGGACACTGAGGAATGAGCAGTTCTTC. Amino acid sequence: CASSSRTLRNEQFF.

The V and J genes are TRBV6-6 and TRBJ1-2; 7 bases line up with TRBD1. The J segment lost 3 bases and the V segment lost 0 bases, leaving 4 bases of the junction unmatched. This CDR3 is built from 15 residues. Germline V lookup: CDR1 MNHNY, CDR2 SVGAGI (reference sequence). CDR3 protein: CASSYSIGGDYGYTF. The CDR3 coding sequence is TGTGCCAGCAGTTACTCGATAGGGGGCGACTATGGCTACACCTTC.

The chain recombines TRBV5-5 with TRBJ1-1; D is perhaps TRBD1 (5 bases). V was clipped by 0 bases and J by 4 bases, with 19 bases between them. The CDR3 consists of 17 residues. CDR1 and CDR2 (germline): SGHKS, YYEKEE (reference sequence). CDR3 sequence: CASSLVVAGRTGTEAFF. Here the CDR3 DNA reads TGTGCCAGCAGCTTGGTCGTCGCAGGGAGAACGGGCACTGAAGCTTTCTTT.

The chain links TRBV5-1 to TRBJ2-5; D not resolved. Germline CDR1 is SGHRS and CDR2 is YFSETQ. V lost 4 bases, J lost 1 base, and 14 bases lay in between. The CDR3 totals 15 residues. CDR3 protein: CASSRNTPSQETQYF. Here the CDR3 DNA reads TGCGCCAGCAGCCGAAATACACCTTCCCAAGAGACCCAGTACTTC.

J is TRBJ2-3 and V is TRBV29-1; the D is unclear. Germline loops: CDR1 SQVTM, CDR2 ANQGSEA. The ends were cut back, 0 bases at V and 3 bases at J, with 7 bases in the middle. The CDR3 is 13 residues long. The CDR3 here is CSVEDQVTDTQYF. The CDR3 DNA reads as TGCAGCGTTGAAGATCAGGTAACAGATACGCAGTATTTT.

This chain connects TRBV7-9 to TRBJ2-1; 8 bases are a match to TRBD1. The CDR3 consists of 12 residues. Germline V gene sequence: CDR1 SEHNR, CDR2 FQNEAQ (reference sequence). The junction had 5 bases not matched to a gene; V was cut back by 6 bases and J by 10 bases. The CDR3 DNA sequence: TGTGCCAGCAGGCGGGACAGGCTAGAGCAGTTCTTC. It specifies CASRRDRLEQFF.

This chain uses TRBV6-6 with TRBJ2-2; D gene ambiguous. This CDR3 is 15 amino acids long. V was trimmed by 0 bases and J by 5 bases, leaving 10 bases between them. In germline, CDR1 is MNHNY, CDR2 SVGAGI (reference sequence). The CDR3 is CASSYSMTRTGELFF. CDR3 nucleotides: TGTGCCAGCAGTTACTCGATGACAAGGACCGGGGAGCTGTTTTTT.